This entry concerns a single T cell receptor beta chain. In the naive CD8 group, cells lacked CD45RO and were positively selected for CCR7, so terminally differentiated effector memory CD45RA+ cells were left out. The data belong to a study of shared clonotypes between healthy human individuals. Deep-level settings were used for running the assay. Several immunoSEQ plates held equal portions of the genomic DNA taken from each subset. Assay used: immunoSEQ multiplex PCR; TCRdb lists only in-frame clones, some missing. The sample carries approximately 2,000,000 clones, roughly 93% recorded once. Germline V gene sequence: CDR1 MNHEY, CDR2 SMNVEV (reference sequence). V shed 6 bases and J 5 bases; nucleotides not matched to a gene: 8. The CDR3 is 14 residues long.

The TCR was taken from a young man in good health. Some clones in this sample may be carry-over from other donors' samples. The sample comprised naive CD8+ T cells from PBMCs. The chain is built from TRBV27 and TRBJ1-2; 8 bases map to TRBD1. CDR3 residues: CASRSRGDRYGYTF. The CDR3 coding sequence is TGTGCCAGCAGGAGCAGGGGGGACAGGTATGGCTACACCTTC.